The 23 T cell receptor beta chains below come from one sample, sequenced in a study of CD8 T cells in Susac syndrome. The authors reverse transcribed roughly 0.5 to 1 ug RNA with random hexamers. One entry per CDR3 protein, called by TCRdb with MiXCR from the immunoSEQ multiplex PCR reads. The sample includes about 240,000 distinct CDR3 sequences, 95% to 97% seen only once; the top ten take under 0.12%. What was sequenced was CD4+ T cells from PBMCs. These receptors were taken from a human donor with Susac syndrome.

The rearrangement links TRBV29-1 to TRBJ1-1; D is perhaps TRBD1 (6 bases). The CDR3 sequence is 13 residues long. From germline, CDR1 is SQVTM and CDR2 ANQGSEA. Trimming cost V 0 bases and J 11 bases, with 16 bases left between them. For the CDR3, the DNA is TGCAGCGTTGAAGATCGCCGCGGGGGGGCGGCTTTCTTT. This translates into CSVEDRRGGAAFF.

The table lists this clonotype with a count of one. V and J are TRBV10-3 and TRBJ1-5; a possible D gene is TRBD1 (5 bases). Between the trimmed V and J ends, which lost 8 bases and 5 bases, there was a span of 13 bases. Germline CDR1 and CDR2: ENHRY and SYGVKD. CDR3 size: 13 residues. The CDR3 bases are TGTGCCATCGGGAGACAGTTTGATCAGCCCCAGCATTTT. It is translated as CAIGRQFDQPQHF.

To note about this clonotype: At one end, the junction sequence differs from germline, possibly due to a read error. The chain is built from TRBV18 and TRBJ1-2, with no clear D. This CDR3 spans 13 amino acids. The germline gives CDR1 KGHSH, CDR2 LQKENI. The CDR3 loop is CASSPRGGYGYTF. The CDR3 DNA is TGTGCCAGCTCCCCACGGGGTGGCTATGGCTACACCTTC. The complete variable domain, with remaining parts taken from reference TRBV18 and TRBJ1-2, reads NAGVMQNPRHLVRRRGQEARLRCSPMKGHSHVYWYRQLPEEGLKFMVYLQKENIIDESGMPKERFSAEFPKEGPSILRIQQVVRGDSAAYFCASSPRGGYGYTFGSGTRLTVV.

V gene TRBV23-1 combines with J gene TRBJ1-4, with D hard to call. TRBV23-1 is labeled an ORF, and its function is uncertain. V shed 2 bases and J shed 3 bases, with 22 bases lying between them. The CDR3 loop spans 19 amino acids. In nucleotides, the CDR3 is TGCGCCAGCAGTCAACCCTGTGCAGAGACCAGCTTTGCTAATGAAAAACTGTTTTTT. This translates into CASSQPCAETSFANEKLFF.

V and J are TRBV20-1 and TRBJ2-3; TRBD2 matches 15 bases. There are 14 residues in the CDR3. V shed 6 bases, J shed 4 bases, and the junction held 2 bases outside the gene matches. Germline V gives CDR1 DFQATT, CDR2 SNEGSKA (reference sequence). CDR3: CSARTSGRADTQYF. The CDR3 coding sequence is TGCAGTGCGCGGACTAGCGGGAGGGCAGATACGCAGTATTTT.

This CDR3 reads CASSVDVGRQETQYF. Written as DNA, the CDR3 is TGTGCCAGCAGCGTAGACGTGGGACGGCAAGAGACCCAGTACTTC. The chain joins TRBV9 to TRBJ2-5, with D perhaps given as TRBD1 or TRBD2 (5 bases each). V lost 0 bases and J 2 bases, leaving 11 bases between the germline ends. There are 15 residues in the CDR3. Germline values: CDR1 SGDLS, CDR2 YYNGEE. Together with reference TRBV9 and TRBJ2-5, the CDR3 gives the full variable domain: DSGVTQTPKHLITATGQRVTLRCSPRSGDLSVYWYQQSLDQGLQFLIQYYNGEERAKGNILERFSAQQFPDLHSELNLSSLELGDSALYFCASSVDVGRQETQYFGPGTRLLVL.

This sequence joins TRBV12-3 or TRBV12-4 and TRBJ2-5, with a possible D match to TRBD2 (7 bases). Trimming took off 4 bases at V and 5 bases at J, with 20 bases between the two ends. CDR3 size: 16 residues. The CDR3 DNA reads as TGTGCCAGCAGTTCCTCCCCCGAGGGAGGGGGGGAGACCCAGTACTTC. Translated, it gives CASSSSPEGGGETQYF.

This chain's CDR3 is CASSLAQGQPQHF. The DNA of the CDR3 is TGTGCCAGCAGTTTAGCCCAGGGTCAGCCCCAGCATTTT. The chain recombines TRBV12-3 or TRBV12-4 with TRBJ1-5, with D perhaps TRBD1 (5 bases). There are 13 residues in the CDR3. V lost 0 bases and J 6 bases, leaving 6 bases between the germline ends.

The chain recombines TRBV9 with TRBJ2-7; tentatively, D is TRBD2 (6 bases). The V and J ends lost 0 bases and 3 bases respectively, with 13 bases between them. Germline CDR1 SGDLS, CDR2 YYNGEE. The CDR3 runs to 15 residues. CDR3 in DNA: TGTGCCAGCAGCGTAGCCCCGGGAGCAAACTACGAGCAGTACTTC. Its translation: CASSVAPGANYEQYF.

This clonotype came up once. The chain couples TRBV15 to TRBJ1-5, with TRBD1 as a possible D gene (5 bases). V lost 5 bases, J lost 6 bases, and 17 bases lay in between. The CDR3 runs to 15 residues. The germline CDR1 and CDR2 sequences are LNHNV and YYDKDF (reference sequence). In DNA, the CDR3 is TGTGCCACCAGCCACGGACAAAGGCAAGGTCAGCCCCAGCATTTT. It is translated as CATSHGQRQGQPQHF. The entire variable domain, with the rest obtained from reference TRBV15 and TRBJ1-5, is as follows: DAMVIQNPRYQVTQFGKPVTLSCSQTLNHNVMYWYQQKSSQAPKLLFHYYDKDFNNEADTPDNFQSRRPNTSFCFLDIRSPGLGDTAMYLCATSHGQRQGQPQHFGDGTRLSIL.

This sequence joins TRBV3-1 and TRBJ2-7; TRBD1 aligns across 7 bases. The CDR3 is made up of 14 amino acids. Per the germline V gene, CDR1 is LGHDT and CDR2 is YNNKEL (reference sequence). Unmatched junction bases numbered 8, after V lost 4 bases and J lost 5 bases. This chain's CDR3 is CASSLSRTGDEQYF. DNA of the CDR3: TGTGCCAGCAGCCTAAGTCGGACAGGTGACGAGCAGTACTTC.

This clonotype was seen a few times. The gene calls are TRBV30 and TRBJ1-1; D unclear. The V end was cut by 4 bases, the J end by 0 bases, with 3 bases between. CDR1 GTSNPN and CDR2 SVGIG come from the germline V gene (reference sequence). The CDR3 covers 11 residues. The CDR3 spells CAWTVNTEAFF. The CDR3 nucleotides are TGTGCCTGGACTGTGAACACTGAAGCTTTCTTT.

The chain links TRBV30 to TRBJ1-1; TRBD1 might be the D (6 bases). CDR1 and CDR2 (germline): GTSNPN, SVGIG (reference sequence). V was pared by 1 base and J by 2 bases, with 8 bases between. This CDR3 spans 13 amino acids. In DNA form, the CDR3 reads TGTGCCTGGAGTGAGGACAGAAACACTGAAGCTTTCTTT. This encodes CAWSEDRNTEAFF.

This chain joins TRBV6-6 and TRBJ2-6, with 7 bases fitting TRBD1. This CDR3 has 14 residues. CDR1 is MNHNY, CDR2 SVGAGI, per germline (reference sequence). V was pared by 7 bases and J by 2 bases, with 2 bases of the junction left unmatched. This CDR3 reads CASIGTAGANVLTF. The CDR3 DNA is TGTGCCAGCATCGGGACAGCTGGGGCCAACGTCCTGACTTTC.

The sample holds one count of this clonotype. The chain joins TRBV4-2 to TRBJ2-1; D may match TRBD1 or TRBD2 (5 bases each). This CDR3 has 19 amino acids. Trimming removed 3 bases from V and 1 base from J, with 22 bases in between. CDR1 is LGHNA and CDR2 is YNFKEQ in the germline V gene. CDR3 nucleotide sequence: TGTGCCAGCAGCCAGATGTTGATGGGGGACGATGCATCCTACAATGAGCAGTTCTTC. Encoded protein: CASSQMLMGDDASYNEQFF.

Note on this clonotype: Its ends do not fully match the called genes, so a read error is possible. The CDR3 DNA reads as TGTGCTAGCAGCTTAGGGGGGAGAGGGACCCAGTACTTC. Translated, it gives CASSLGGRGTQYF. The chain combines TRBV7-7 with TRBJ2-5; D possibly uses TRBD1 or TRBD2 (6 bases each). The CDR3 runs 13 residues. Germline V lookup: CDR1 SSHAT, CDR2 FNYEAQ (reference sequence). Drawing the rest from reference TRBV7-7 and TRBJ2-5, the complete variable domain is GAGVSQSPRYKVTKRGQDVTLRCDPISSHATLYWYQQALGQGPEFLTYFNYEAQPDKSGLPSDRFSAERPEGSISTLTIQRTEQRDSAMYRCASSLGGRGTQYFGPGTRLLVL.

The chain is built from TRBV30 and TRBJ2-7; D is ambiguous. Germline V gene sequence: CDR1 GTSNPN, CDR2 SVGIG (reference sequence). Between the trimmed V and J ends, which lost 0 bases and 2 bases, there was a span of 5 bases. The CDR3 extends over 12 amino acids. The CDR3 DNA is TGTGCCTGGAGTGTTTTGCCCTACGAGCAGTACTTC. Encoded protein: CAWSVLPYEQYF.

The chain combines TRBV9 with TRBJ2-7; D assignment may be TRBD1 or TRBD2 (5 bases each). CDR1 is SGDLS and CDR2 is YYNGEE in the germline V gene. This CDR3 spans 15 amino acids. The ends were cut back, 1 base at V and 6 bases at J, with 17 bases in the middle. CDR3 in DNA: TGTGCCAGCAGCGTAAGCAAGGGCCAGGGAGCCGAGCAGTACTTC. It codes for CASSVSKGQGAEQYF.

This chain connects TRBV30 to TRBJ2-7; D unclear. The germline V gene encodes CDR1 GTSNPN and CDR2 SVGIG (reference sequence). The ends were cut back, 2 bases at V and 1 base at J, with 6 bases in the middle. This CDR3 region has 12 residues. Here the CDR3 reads CAWSRASYEQYF. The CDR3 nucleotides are TGTGCCTGGAGTCGGGCTTCCTACGAGCAGTACTTC.

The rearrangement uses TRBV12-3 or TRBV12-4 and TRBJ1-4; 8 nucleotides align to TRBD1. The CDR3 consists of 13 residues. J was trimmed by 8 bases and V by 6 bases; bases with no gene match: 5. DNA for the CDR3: TGTGCCAGCAGGTTGACAGGGGAGGAAAAACTGTTTTTT. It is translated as CASRLTGEEKLFF.

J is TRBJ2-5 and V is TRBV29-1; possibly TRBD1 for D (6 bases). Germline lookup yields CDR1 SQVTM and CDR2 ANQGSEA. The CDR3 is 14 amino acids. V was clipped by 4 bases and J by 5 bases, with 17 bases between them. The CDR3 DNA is TGCAGCGTTGGGATTGGGGGAAGGGGGGAGACCCAGTACTTC. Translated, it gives CSVGIGGRGETQYF.

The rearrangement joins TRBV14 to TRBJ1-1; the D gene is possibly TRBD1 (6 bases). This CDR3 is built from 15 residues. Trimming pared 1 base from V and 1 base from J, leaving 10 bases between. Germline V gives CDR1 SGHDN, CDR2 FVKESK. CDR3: CASSQVSRGNTEAFF. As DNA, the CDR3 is TGTGCCAGCAGCCAAGTTTCCAGGGGGAACACTGAAGCTTTCTTT.

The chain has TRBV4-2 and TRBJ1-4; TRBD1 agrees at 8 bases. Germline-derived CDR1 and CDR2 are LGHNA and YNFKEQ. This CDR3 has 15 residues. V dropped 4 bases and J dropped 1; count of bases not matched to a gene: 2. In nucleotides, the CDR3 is TGTGCCAGCAGCCCTGGACAGGGAACTAATGAAAAACTGTTTTTT. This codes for CASSPGQGTNEKLFF.